The text below deals with one T cell receptor (beta chain). Its antigen is still unknown. This CDR3 contains 15 residues. The V end lost 0 bases, the J end lost 0 bases, and 8 bases lay between the germline ends. Germline V gives CDR1 MNHEY, CDR2 SVGAGI. Profiling relied on immunoSEQ multiplex PCR, and the TCRdb table lists in-frame clones only, not all of them. The table includes roughly 100,000 clones, 75% to 90% detected once. The data were obtained in a study of T cell responses to AZD1222 COVID-19 vaccine. Regarding the study as a whole: Baseline serostatus was positive in only a handful of AZD1222 recipients. Of spike-specific TCRs, nearly half reportedly target regions left unmutated in variants.

This receptor was identified in an adult in good health. The chain is built from TRBV6-5 and TRBJ1-2; maybe TRBD1 (5 bases). Sequencing used peripheral blood, obtained on day 0 of AZD1222 vaccination. The CDR3 coding sequence is TGTGCCAGCAGTTACTCGGCAGGGACTAACTATGGCTACACCTTC. This translates into CASSYSAGTNYGYTF.